Each of the 2 T cell receptor beta chains below was sequenced from the same sample in a study of tumor T cells in aggressive B-cell lymphoma. TCRdb's table, derived via immunoSEQ multiplex PCR, lists solely in-frame clones and lacks some. This repertoire shows some 10,000 clones, about 82% found once; its top ten account for about 4.6%. Sequenced material: tumor tissue. The receptors originated from an adult with diffuse large B cell lymphoma.

V gene TRBV7-6 combines with J gene TRBJ2-3, with D maybe TRBD1 (6 bases). The CDR3 totals 14 residues. The germline V gene has CDR1 SGHVS and CDR2 FNYEAQ. Trimming stripped 5 bases from V and 5 bases from J, with 14 bases between. The CDR3 reads CASSLQQGGDTQYF. DNA for the CDR3: TGTGCCAGCAGCCTACAACAGGGTGGAGATACGCAGTATTTT.

This clone was recorded only once. At one boundary the junction diverges from the germline segment, which might be a read error. The chain links TRBV19 to TRBJ1-5; D gene uncertain. The germline V gene has CDR1 LNHDA and CDR2 SQIVND (reference sequence). The CDR3 consists of 17 residues. CDR3 in DNA: TGTGCCAGTAGTATACGTAACGCCCCCGCCCGGGATCAGCCTCAGCATTTT. It translates to CASSIRNAPARDQPQHF.